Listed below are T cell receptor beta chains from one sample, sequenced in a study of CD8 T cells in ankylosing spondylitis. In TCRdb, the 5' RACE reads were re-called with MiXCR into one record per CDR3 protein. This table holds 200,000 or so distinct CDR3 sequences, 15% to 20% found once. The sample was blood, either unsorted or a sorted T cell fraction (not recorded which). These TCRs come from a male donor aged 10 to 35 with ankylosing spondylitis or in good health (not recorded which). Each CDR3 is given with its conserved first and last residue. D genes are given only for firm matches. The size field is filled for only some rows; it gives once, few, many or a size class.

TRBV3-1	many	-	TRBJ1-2	CASSKIQGESGYTF	TGTGCCAGCAGCAAAATACAGGGAGAATCAGGCTACACCTTC
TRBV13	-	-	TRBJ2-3	CASSLGATTDTQYF	TGTGCCAGCAGCTTAGGAGCCACCACAGATACGCAGTATTTT
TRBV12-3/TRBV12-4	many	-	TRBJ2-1	CASSHRDDYNEQFF	TGTGCCAGCAGCCACCGGGACGACTACAATGAGCAGTTCTTC
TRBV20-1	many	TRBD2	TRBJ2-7	CSARVGEGFYEQYF	TGCAGTGCTAGGGTGGGGGAGGGGTTCTACGAGCAGTACTTC
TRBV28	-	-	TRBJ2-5	CASSYGAPGETQYF	TGTGCCAGCAGTTACGGGGCCCCAGGAGAGACCCAGTACTTC
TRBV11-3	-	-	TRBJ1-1	CASSYPGTMNTEAFF	TGTGCCAGCAGCTATCCGGGTACAATGAACACTGAAGCTTTCTTT
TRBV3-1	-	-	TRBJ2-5	CASSQTPLPEETQYF	TGTGCCAGCAGCCAGACCCCTTTACCAGAGGAGACCCAGTACTTC
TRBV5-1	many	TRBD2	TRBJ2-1	CASSLWRGSGSTSYNEQFF	TGCGCCAGCAGCCTGTGGCGGGGTAGCGGGAGCACCTCTTACAATGAGCAGTTCTTC
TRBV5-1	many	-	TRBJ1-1	CASSFIQGEAFF	TGCGCCAGCAGCTTTATTCAGGGCGAAGCTTTCTTT
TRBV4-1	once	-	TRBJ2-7	CASSQGGGQAYEQYF	TGCGCCAGCAGCCAAGGAGGGGGTCAGGCCTACGAGCAGTACTTC
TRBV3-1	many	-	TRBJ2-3	CASSHVEDTQYF	TGTGCCAGCAGCCACGTGGAGGATACGCAGTATTTT